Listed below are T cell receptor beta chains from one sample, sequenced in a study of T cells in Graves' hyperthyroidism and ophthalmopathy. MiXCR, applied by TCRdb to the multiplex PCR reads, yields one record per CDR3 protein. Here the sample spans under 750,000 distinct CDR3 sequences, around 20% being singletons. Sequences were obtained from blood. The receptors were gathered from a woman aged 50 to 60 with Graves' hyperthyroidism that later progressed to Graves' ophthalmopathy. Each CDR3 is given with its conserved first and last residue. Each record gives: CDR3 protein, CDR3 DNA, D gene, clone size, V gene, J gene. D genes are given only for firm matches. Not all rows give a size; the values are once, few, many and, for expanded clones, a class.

CASTALRASGADTQYF	TGTGCCAGCACCGCCCTCAGGGCTAGCGGGGCAGATACGCAGTATTTT	TRBD2	NA	TRBV27	TRBJ2-3
CASSARERGYNEQFF	TGTGCCAGCAGCGCGCGGGAGCGGGGATACAATGAGCAGTTCTTC	TRBD2	many	TRBV2	TRBJ2-1
CASSLQGTGNTIYF	TGTGCCAGCAGCTTGCAGGGTACTGGAAACACCATATATTTT	NA	few	TRBV7-3	TRBJ1-3
CASSIPWAVYNEQFF	TGTGCCAGTAGTATCCCGTGGGCAGTCTACAATGAGCAGTTCTTC	NA	NA	TRBV19	TRBJ2-1
CASKDRYEQYF	TGTGCCAGCAAGGACCGATACGAGCAGTACTTC	NA	NA	TRBV11-2	TRBJ2-7
CASSLGQGAESTDTQYF	TGTGCCAGCAGCTTAGGACAGGGGGCCGAGAGCACAGATACGCAGTATTTT	TRBD1	once	TRBV7-9	TRBJ2-3
CATMADYGYTF	TGTGCCACCATGGCGGACTATGGCTACACCTTC	NA	NA	TRBV15	TRBJ1-2
CASRPQGPGELFF	TGTGCCAGCAGACCACAGGGGCCCGGGGAGCTGTTTTTT	TRBD1	once	TRBV11-1	TRBJ2-2
CASSSTRYGQGTQETQYF	TGTGCTAGCAGCTCCACAAGATATGGGCAGGGGACCCAAGAGACCCAGTACTTC	NA	once	TRBV7-7	TRBJ2-5
CASSQDLAVDEQFF	TGTGCCAGCAGCCAAGATCTTGCGGTGGATGAGCAGTTCTTC	NA	many	TRBV3-1	TRBJ2-1
CASSSQGFHEQYF	TGCGCCAGCAGCTCACAGGGATTCCACGAGCAGTACTTC	NA	many	TRBV5-1	TRBJ2-7
CASLKDRANTGELFF	TGTGCCAGTCTGAAGGACAGGGCTAACACCGGGGAGCTGTTTTTT	TRBD1	few	TRBV19	TRBJ2-2
CASSVVTELNTEAFF	TGTGCCAGCAGCGTCGTGACCGAATTGAACACTGAAGCTTTCTTT	NA	many	TRBV9	TRBJ1-1
CASSLRGANNEQFF	TGTGCCAGCAGCTTACGGGGGGCGAACAATGAGCAGTTCTTC	NA	NA	TRBV5-5	TRBJ2-1
CASSSDRGEAFF	TGTGCCAGCAGTTCCGACAGGGGTGAAGCTTTCTTT	TRBD1	many	TRBV6-1	TRBJ1-1
CASSQSWNTEAFF	TGTGCCAGCAGCCAAAGTTGGAACACTGAAGCTTTCTTT	NA	NA	TRBV28	TRBJ1-1
CASTPAGNTGELVF	TGTGCCAGCACCCCGGCAGGGAACACCGGGGAGCTGGTTTTT	NA	NA	TRBV5-5	TRBJ2-2
CASSQEGETYEQYF	TGTGCCAGCAGCCAAGAGGGAGAAACCTACGAGCAGTACTTC	NA	many	TRBV3-1	TRBJ2-7
CASSSRPGQGEETQYF	TGCGCCAGCAGCTCACGCCCGGGACAGGGGGAAGAGACCCAGTACTTC	TRBD1	few	TRBV5-1	TRBJ2-5